Each of the 22 T cell receptor beta chains below was sequenced from the same sample in a study of shared clonotypes between healthy human individuals. Here immunoSEQ multiplex PCR was the method, and the copy in TCRdb shows in-frame clones only, minus some. Of some 510,000 clones listed, 79% are singletons. The sequenced sample consisted of PBMCs. Receptor source: a woman aged 40-49 years in good health. Some clones in this sample may be carry-over from other donors' samples.

V usage is TRBV28 and J usage is TRBJ1-2; TRBD1 agrees at 7 bases. Unmatched junction bases numbered 6, after V lost 5 bases and J lost 3 bases. The CDR3 sequence is 14 residues long. The germline V gene has CDR1 MDHEN and CDR2 SYDVKM. DNA of the CDR3: TGTGCCAGCAGTCCAGGGGGGCTGGACTATGGCTACACCTTC. It is translated as CASSPGGLDYGYTF.

This clone was counted between two and nine times. This chain links TRBV18 with TRBJ2-7; D perhaps matches TRBD1 (6 bases). The CDR3 covers 16 residues. CDR1 and CDR2 (germline): KGHSH, LQKENI. V gave up 5 bases and J gave up 1 base, with 18 bases separating them. DNA for the CDR3: TGTGCCAGCTCATTACAGGGTTCTGCTGGGTCCTACGAGCAGTACTTC. Residues: CASSLQGSAGSYEQYF.

This clone turned up a few times. The chain uses TRBV9 and TRBJ1-1; TRBD1 might be the D (6 bases). The CDR3 covers 14 residues. Trimming cost V 6 bases and J 5 bases, with 17 bases left between them. From germline, CDR1 is SGDLS and CDR2 YYNGEE. The CDR3 sequence is CASTRGGGGTEAFF. CDR3 in DNA: TGTGCCAGCACGCGTGGGGGCGGAGGAACTGAAGCTTTCTTT.

This chain connects TRBV19 to TRBJ1-2, with 7 positions matching TRBD1. With V trimmed by 5 bases and J by 4 bases, 10 bases remained unmatched. CDR1 is LNHDA and CDR2 is SQIVND in the germline V gene (reference sequence). The length of the CDR3 is 15 residues. The CDR3 reads CASSAQGDRGYGYTF. The CDR3 DNA sequence: TGTGCCAGTAGTGCGCAGGGGGATCGGGGCTATGGCTACACCTTC.

V and J are TRBV13 and TRBJ1-4; D is possibly TRBD1 (6 bases). The V end was cut by 5 bases, the J end by 7 bases, with 17 bases between. This CDR3 is 15 amino acids long. The germline gives CDR1 PRHDT, CDR2 FYEKMQ (reference sequence). The CDR3 bases are TGTGCCAGCAGCCCAAGGGGGGCGCGAGGTGAAAAACTGTTTTTT. Protein: CASSPRGARGEKLFF.

The gene calls are TRBV9 and TRBJ1-1; D not resolved. The germline CDR1 and CDR2 sequences are SGDLS and YYNGEE. The CDR3 sequence is 14 residues long. Between the trimmed V and J ends, which lost 4 bases and 1 base, there was a span of 11 bases. Here the CDR3 DNA reads TGTGCCAGCAGCCCGGGGAGCAAGAACACTGAAGCTTTCTTT. Translating gives CASSPGSKNTEAFF.

The chain is built from TRBV28 and TRBJ1-1; 10 bases fit TRBD1. Germline V CDR1 and CDR2: MDHEN, SYDVKM. The CDR3 length is 13 residues. The V and J ends lost 6 bases and 4 bases, in that order; junction bases with no gene match: 2. The DNA for the CDR3 is TGTGCCAGCAGCCGGACAGGGGGCACTGAAGCTTTCTTT. Its protein product is CASSRTGGTEAFF.

The chain recombines TRBV29-1 with TRBJ1-2, with D perhaps matching TRBD1 (6 bases). Trimming took off 4 bases at V and 1 base at J, with 10 bases between the two ends. CDR1 and CDR2 from the germline V gene are SQVTM and ANQGSEA. This CDR3 is built from 13 residues. CDR3: CSVGDTYNYGYTF. The CDR3 DNA follows: TGCAGCGTTGGGGACACCTATAACTATGGCTACACCTTC. Full variable domain (remainder filled in from reference TRBV29-1 and TRBJ1-2): SAVISQKPSRDICQRGTSLTIQCQVDSQVTMMFWYRQQPGQSLTLIATANQGSEATYESGFVIDKFPISRPNLTFSTLTVSNMSPEDSSIYLCSVGDTYNYGYTFGSGTRLTVV.

V usage is TRBV5-1 and J usage is TRBJ2-6, with 8 nucleotides matching TRBD1. The germline gives CDR1 SGHRS, CDR2 YFSETQ. The CDR3 length is 16 residues. J was trimmed by 2 bases and V by 0 bases; bases with no gene match: 1. The CDR3 loop is CASSLVDRAGANVLTF. The CDR3 region has the DNA TGCGCCAGCAGCTTGGTGGACAGGGCTGGGGCCAACGTCCTGACTTTC.

The V gene is TRBV7-9, the J gene TRBJ2-6; 7 bases are shared with TRBD1. The CDR3 is 13 residues long. The germline gives CDR1 SEHNR, CDR2 FQNEAQ (reference sequence). J lost 5 bases, V lost 9 bases, and 4 bases had no gene match. The CDR3 DNA reads as TGTGCCAGTCGACAGGGTAGGGCCAACGTCCTGACTTTC. Translation: CASRQGRANVLTF.

This clone was recorded a few times. Different DNA sequences within this sample yield the same CDR3. This rearrangement joins TRBV30 to TRBJ2-3, with D uncertain. Trimming took off 3 bases at V and 4 bases at J, with 11 bases between the two ends. Per germline, CDR1 GTSNPN and CDR2 SVGIG (reference sequence). This CDR3 has 13 residues. The CDR3 nucleotides read TGTGCCTGGAGCCTCTTTGAGGCAGATACGCAGTATTTT. Translating gives CAWSLFEADTQYF.

CDR3: CASTIPGLANTGELFF. The CDR3, as DNA: TGTGCCAGCACAATACCGGGACTAGCGAACACCGGGGAGCTGTTTTTT. V gene TRBV2 combines with J gene TRBJ2-2, with 8 bases matching TRBD2. This CDR3 has 16 residues. Germline CDR1 and CDR2: SNHLY and FYNNEI. V gave up 7 bases and J gave up 0 bases; unmatched junction bases: 7.

The rearrangement joins TRBV7-2 to TRBJ1-4; D gene ambiguous. Germline V gene data show CDR1 as SGHTA and CDR2 as FQGNSA. The CDR3 has 13 residues. Trimming removed 1 base at V and 4 bases at J, with 4 bases between. The CDR3 reads CASSLVLNEKLFF. The CDR3, as DNA: TGTGCCAGCAGCTTAGTGCTTAATGAAAAACTGTTTTTT.

The chain employs TRBV7-2 and TRBJ2-5; 9 bases align to TRBD1. With the DNA end fitting TRBJ2-7 better, the J assignment may be wrong. CDR3 length: 15 amino acids. CDR1 SGHTA and CDR2 FQGNSA come from the germline V gene. CDR3 loop: CASSRRTGESYEQYF. The CDR3 nucleotides are TGTGCCAGCAGCCGTCGGACAGGGGAATCCTACGAGCAGTACTTC.

This chain joins TRBV5-1 and TRBJ2-7; D gene ambiguous. The CDR3 has 15 amino acids. The germline V gene encodes CDR1 SGHRS and CDR2 YFSETQ. V was cut by 4 bases and J by 2 bases, with 16 bases left in between. The CDR3 DNA reads TGCGCCAGCAGCGGGGTCGGGCGCGACCCCTACGAGCAGTACTTC. Translated, it gives CASSGVGRDPYEQYF.

This clone was seen more than once but under ten times. The rearrangement joins TRBV7-3 to TRBJ1-2; D not certain. CDR1 SGHTA and CDR2 FQGTGA come from the germline V gene. With 2 bases removed from V and 2 bases from J, the gap between germline ends came to 9 bases. The CDR3 length is 14 residues. CDR3 sequence reads: CASSLSPGNYGYTF. The DNA of the CDR3 is TGTGCCAGCAGCTTATCCCCCGGAAACTATGGCTACACCTTC.

V is TRBV10-3 and J is TRBJ2-6; D gene unclear. The germline V and J ends were trimmed by 3 bases and 0 bases, with 15 bases remaining between them. There are 18 residues in the CDR3. The germline gives CDR1 ENHRY, CDR2 SYGVKD. This CDR3 is CAISDVGVPNSGANVLTF. CDR3 bases: TGTGCCATCAGTGACGTTGGGGTTCCTAACTCTGGGGCCAACGTCCTGACTTTC.

The chain couples TRBV4-2 to TRBJ2-1; weak D call: TRBD2 (5 bases). The CDR3 has 15 amino acids. Germline CDR1 and CDR2: LGHNA and YNFKEQ. The V gene lost 0 bases and the J gene lost 5 bases, with 11 bases spanning the gap. The CDR3 sequence is CASSQDLRANNEQFF. In DNA form, the CDR3 reads TGTGCCAGCAGCCAAGATTTGCGGGCCAACAATGAGCAGTTCTTC.

The V gene is TRBV18, the J gene TRBJ1-5, with 9 bases aligning to TRBD1. The CDR3 consists of 15 residues. The junction had 2 bases not matched to a gene; V was cut back by 4 bases and J by 1 base. Germline V gene data show CDR1 as KGHSH and CDR2 as LQKENI. The CDR3 nucleotides are TGTGCCAGCTCACGAGGACAGGGGAGCAATCAGCCCCAGCATTTT. Translating it yields CASSRGQGSNQPQHF.

The chain recombines TRBV28 with TRBJ2-5; 11 bases line up with TRBD2. This CDR3 is built from 16 residues. Germline V CDR1 and CDR2: MDHEN, SYDVKM. With V trimmed by 6 bases and J by 4 bases, 10 bases remained unmatched. The chain's CDR3 is CASRDTSGRWVETQYF. Written as DNA, the CDR3 is TGTGCCAGCAGGGACACTAGCGGGAGATGGGTAGAGACCCAGTACTTC.

CDR3 nucleotide sequence: TGTGCCTGGACTACTGGACCGTCTTGGGGGGAGCTGTTTTTT. Protein sequence: CAWTTGPSWGELFF. The chain is built from TRBV30 and TRBJ2-2; D remains ambiguous. The V and J ends lost 4 bases and 8 bases respectively, with 17 bases between them. CDR1 GTSNPN and CDR2 SVGIG come from the germline V gene (reference sequence). The CDR3 is made up of 14 amino acids.

The chain is built from TRBV6-1 and TRBJ1-6, with unresolved D. CDR3 length: 14 amino acids. Trimming took off 7 bases at V and 3 bases at J, with 10 bases between the two ends. Germline V gene lookup returns CDR1 MNHNS and CDR2 SASEGT. CDR3 loop: CASKDVDYNSPLHF. The CDR3 DNA sequence: TGTGCCAGCAAGGACGTCGACTATAATTCACCCCTCCACTTT.